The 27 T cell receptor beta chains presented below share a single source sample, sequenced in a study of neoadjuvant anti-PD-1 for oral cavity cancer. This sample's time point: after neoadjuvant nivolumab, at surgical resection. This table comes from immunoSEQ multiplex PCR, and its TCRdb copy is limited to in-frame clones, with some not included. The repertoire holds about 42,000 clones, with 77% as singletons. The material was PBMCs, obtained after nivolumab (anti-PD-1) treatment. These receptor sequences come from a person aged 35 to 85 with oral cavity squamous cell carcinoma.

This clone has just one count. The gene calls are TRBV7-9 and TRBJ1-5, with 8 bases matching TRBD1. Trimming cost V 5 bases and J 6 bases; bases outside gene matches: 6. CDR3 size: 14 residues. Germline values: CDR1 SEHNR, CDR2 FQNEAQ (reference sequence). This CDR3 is CASSPGTGVQPQHF. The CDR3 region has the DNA TGTGCCAGCAGCCCCGGGACAGGTGTTCAGCCCCAGCATTTT.

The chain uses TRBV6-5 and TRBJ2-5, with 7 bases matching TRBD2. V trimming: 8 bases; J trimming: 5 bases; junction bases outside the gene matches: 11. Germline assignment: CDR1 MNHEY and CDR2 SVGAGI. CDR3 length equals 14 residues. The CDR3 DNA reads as TGTGCCAGCTCGATTGCGGGGGTCTCGGAGACCCAGTACTTC. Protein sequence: CASSIAGVSETQYF.

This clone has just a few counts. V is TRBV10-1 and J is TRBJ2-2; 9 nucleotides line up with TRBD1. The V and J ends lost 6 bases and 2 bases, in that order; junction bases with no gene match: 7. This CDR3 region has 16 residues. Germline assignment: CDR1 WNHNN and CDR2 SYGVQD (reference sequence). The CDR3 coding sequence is TGCGCCAGCAGCGGCGGGGGACAGGGAAACACCGGGGAGCTGTTTTTT. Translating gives CASSGGGQGNTGELFF.

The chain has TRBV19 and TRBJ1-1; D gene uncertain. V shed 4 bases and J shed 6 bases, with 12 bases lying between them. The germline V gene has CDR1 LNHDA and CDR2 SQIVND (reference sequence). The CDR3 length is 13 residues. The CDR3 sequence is CASSTVAMPEAFF. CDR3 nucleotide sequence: TGTGCCAGTAGTACGGTTGCGATGCCTGAAGCTTTCTTT.

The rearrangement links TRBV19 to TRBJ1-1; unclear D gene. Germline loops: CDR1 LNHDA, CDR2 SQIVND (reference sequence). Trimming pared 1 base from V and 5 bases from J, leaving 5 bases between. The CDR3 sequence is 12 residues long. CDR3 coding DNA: TGTGCCAGTAGTATAGCTCGGACTGAAGCTTTCTTT. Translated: CASSIARTEAFF.

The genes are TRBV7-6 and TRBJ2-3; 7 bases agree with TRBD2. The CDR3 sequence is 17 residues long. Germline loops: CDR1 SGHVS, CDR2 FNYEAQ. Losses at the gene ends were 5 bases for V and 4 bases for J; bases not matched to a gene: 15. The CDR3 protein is CASSPLGGRLSADTQYF. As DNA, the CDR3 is TGTGCCAGCAGCCCTCTGGGAGGGAGGTTGAGCGCAGATACGCAGTATTTT.

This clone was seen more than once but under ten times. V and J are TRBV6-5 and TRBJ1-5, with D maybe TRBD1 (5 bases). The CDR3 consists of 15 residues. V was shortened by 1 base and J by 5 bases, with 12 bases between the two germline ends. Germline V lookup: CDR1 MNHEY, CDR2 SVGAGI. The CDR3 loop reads CASSYWAGPDQPQHF. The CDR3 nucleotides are TGTGCCAGCAGTTACTGGGCAGGGCCAGATCAGCCCCAGCATTTT.

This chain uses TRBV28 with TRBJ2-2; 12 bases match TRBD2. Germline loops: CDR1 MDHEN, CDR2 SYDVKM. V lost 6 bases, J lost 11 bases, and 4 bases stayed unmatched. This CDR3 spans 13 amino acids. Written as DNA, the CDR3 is TGTGCCAGCAGCCCCGGACTAGCGGGAGAGCTGTTTTTT. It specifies CASSPGLAGELFF.

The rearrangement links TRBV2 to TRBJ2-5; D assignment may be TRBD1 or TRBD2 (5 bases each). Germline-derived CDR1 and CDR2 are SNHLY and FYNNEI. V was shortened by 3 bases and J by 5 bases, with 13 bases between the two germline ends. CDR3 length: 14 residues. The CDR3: CASSDGALVETQYF. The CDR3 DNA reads TGTGCCAGCAGTGACGGGGCCCTGGTGGAGACCCAGTACTTC.

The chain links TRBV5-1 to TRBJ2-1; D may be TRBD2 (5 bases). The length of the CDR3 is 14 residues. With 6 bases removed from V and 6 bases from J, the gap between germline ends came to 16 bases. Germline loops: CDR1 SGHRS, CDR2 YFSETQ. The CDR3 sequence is CASTKRLNFNEQFF. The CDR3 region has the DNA TGCGCCAGCACGAAGCGGCTTAACTTCAATGAGCAGTTCTTC.

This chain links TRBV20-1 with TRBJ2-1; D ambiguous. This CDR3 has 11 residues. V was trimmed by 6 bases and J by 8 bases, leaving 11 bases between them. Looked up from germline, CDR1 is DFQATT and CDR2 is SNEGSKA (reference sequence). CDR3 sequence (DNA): TGCAGTGCCTCGGGTCTCGATGAGCAGTTCTTC. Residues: CSASGLDEQFF.

The DNA of the CDR3 is TGCGCCAGCAGCTGGGGGACTAGCGGGAGTAGGGGTGAGCAGTTCTTC. This translates into CASSWGTSGSRGEQFF. The gene calls are TRBV5-1 and TRBJ2-1, with 14 bases that match TRBD2. The CDR3 loop spans 16 amino acids. V trimming: 3 bases; J trimming: 9 bases; junction bases outside the gene matches: 8. The germline V gene encodes CDR1 SGHRS and CDR2 YFSETQ.

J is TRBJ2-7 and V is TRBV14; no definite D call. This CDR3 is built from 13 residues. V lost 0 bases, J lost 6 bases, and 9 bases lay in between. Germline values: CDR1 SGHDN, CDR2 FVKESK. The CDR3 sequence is CASSQERVSEQYF. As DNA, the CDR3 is TGTGCCAGCAGCCAAGAAAGGGTATCCGAGCAGTACTTC. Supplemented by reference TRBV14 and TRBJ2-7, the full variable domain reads EAGVTQFPSHSVIEKGQTVTLRCDPISGHDNLYWYRRVMGKEIKFLLHFVKESKQDESGMPNNRFLAERTGGTYSTLKVQPAELEDSGVYFCASSQERVSEQYFGPGTRLTVT.

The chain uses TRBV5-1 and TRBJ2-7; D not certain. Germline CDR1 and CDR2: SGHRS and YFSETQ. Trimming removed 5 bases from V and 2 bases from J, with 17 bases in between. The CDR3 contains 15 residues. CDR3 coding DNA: TGCGCCAGCAGGGAGAAGATAAGTACAACCTACGAGCAGTACTTC. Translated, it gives CASREKISTTYEQYF.

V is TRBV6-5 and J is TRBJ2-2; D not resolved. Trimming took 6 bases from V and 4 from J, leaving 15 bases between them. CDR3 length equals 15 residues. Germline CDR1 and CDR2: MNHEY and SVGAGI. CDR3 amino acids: CASRASWARTGELFF. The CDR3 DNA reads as TGTGCCAGCAGAGCGTCATGGGCCCGCACCGGGGAGCTGTTTTTT.

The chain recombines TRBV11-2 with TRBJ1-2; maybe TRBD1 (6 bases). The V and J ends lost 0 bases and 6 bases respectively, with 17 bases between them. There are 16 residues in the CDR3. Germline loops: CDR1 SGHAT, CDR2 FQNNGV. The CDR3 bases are TGTGCCAGCAGCTTAGAAAACAGGGTAAAGGTTAATGGCTACACCTTC. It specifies CASSLENRVKVNGYTF.

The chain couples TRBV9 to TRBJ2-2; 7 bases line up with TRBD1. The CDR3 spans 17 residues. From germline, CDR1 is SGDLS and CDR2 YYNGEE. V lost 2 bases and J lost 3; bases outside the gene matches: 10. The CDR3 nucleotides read TGTGCCAGCAGCGTCCTACAGGGGCCCCCTTACACCGGGGAGCTGTTTTTT. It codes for CASSVLQGPPYTGELFF.

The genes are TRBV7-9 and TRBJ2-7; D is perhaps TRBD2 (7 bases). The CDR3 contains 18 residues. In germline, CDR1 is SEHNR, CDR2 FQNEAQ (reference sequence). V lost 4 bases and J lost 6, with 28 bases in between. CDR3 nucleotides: TGTGCCAGCAGCTCACCGCCGGGGGCTAGCGGTCAAGGAACCGAGCAGTACTTC. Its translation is CASSSPPGASGQGTEQYF.

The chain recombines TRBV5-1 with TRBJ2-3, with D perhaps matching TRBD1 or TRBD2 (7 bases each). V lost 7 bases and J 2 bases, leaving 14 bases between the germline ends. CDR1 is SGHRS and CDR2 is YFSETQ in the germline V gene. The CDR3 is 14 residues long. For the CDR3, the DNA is TGCGCCAGCGGGAGGGACAGCCTCACAGATACGCAGTATTTT. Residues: CASGRDSLTDTQYF.

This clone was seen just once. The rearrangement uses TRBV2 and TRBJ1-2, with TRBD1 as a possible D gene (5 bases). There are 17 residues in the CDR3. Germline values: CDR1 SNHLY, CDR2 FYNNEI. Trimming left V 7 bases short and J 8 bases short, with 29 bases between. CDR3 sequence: CASTSPGPDKGTVGYTF. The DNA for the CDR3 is TGTGCCAGCACCTCCCCGGGACCGGATAAGGGGACGGTGGGCTACACCTTC. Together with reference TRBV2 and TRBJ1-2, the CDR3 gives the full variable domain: EPEVTQTPSHQVTQMGQEVILRCVPISNHLYFYWYRQILGQKVEFLVSFYNNEISEKSEIFDDQFSVERPDGSNFTLKIRSTKLEDSAMYFCASTSPGPDKGTVGYTFGSGTRLTVV.

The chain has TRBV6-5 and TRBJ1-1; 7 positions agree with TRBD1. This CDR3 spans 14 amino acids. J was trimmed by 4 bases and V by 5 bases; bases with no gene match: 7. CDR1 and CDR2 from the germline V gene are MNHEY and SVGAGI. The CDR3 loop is CASSHSRGATEAFF. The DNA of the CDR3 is TGTGCCAGCAGTCACAGCAGGGGGGCCACTGAAGCTTTCTTT.

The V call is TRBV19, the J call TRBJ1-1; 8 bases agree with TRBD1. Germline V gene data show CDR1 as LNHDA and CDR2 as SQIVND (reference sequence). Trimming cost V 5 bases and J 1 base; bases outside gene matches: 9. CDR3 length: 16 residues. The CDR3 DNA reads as TGTGCCAGTAGTCGCGGCCCCGGGACAGGGAACACTGAAGCTTTCTTT. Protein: CASSRGPGTGNTEAFF.

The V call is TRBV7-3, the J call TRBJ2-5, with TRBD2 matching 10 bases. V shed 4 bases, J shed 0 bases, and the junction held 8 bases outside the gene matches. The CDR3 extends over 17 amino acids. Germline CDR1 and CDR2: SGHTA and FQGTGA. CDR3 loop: CASSSSGLAANQETQYF. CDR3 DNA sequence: TGTGCCAGCAGCTCCTCAGGACTAGCGGCAAACCAAGAGACCCAGTACTTC.

Here the CDR3 DNA reads TGTGCCGCACTAGGAGGACGCTACGAGCAGTACTTC. This encodes CAALGGRYEQYF. The rearrangement uses TRBV28 and TRBJ2-7; tentative D call: TRBD2 (5 bases). Germline values: CDR1 MDHEN, CDR2 SYDVKM. V gave up 11 bases and J gave up 3 bases, with 14 bases separating them. The CDR3 covers 12 residues.

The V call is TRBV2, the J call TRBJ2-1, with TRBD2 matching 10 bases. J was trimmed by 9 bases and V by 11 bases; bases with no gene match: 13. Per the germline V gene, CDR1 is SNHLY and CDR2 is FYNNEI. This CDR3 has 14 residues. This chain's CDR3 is CAGLGGLAPLEQFF. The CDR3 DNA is TGTGCCGGCCTAGGGGGACTAGCGCCCCTTGAGCAGTTCTTC.

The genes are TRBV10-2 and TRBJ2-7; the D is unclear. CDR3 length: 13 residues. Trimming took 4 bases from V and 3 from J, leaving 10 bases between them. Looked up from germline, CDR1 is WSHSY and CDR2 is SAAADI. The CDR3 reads CASSAGPFYEQYF. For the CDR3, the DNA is TGCGCCAGCAGTGCCGGACCTTTCTACGAGCAGTACTTC.

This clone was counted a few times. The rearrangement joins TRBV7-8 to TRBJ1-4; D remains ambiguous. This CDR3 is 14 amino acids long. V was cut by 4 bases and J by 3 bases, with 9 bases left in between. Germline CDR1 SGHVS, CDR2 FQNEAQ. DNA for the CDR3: TGTGCCAGCAGCTCACCGGGCCCTAATGAAAAACTGTTTTTT. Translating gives CASSSPGPNEKLFF.